The TCR beta chain under discussion was sequenced for a study of CD8 T cells in Susac syndrome. The CDR3 is 16 residues long. Germline CDR1 is SQVTM and CDR2 is ANQGSEA. V dropped 4 bases and J dropped 5; count of bases not matched to a gene: 13. About 0.5 to 1 ug RNA was reverse transcribed with random hexamers. The amplification used immunoSEQ multiplex PCR on TCR beta CDR3; it spanned 54 Vbeta and 13 Jbeta. TCRdb independently ran MiXCR on the immunoSEQ multiplex PCR reads; one entry per CDR3 protein. The sample contains around 300,000 distinct CDR3 sequences, approximately 90% of which appear only once.

This clonotype was sampled from a human donor with multiple sclerosis. This chain connects TRBV29-1 to TRBJ2-2; 7 bases are shared with TRBD2. Sequencing input: CD8+ T cells from PBMCs. The CDR3 is CSVALPGGRGTGELFF. The CDR3 DNA sequence: TGCAGCGTTGCCCTTCCGGGCGGGAGAGGTACCGGGGAGCTGTTTTTT.